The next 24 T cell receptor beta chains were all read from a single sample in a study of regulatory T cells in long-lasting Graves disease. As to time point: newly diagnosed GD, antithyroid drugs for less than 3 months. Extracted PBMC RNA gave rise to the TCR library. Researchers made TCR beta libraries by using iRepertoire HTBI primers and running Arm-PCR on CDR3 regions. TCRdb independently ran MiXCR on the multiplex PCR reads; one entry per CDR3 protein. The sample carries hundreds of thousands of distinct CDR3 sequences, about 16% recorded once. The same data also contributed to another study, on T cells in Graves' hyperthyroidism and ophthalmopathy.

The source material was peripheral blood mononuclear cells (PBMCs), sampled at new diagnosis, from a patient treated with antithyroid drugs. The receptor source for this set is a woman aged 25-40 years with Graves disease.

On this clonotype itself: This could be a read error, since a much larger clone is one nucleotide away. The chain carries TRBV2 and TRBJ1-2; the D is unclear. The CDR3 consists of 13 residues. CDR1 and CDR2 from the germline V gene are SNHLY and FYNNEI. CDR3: CASSLGRSGGCTF. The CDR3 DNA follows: TGTGCCAGCAGCTTAGGACGATCTGGAGGCTGCACCTTC.

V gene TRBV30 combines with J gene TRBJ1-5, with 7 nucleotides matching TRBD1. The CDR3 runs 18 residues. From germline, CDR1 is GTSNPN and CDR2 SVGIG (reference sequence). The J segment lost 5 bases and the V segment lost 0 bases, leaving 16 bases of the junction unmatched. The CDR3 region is CAWSVGIGGETRYQPQHF. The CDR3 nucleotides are TGTGCCTGGAGTGTCGGGATAGGGGGCGAGACACGATATCAGCCCCAGCATTTT.

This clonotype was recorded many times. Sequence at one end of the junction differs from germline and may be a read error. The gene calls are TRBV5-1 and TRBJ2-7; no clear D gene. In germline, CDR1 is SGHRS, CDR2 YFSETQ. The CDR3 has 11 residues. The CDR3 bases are TGTGCCAGCAGCTTGATGGGGGAGCAGTACTTC. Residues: CASSLMGEQYF.

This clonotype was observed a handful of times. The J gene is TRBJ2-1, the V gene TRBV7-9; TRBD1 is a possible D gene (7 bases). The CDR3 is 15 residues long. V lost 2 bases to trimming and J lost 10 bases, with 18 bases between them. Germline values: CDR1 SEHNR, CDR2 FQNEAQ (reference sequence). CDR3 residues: CASSLTRTSGGEQFF. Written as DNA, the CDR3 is TGTGCCAGCAGCTTAACGCGAACCTCAGGGGGGGAGCAGTTCTTC.

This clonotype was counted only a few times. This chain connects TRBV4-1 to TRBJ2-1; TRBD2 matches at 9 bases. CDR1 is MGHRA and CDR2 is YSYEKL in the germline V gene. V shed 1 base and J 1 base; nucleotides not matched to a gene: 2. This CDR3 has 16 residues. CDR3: CASSQVSGRSYNEQFF. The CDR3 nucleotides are TGCGCCAGCAGCCAAGTAAGCGGGAGGTCCTACAATGAGCAGTTCTTC.

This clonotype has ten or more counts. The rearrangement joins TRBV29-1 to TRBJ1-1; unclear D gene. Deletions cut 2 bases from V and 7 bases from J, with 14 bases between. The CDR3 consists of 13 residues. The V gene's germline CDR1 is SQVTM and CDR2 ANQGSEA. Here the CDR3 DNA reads TGCAGCGTTGAATCCGTACCCCGAGGTGAAGCTTTCTTT. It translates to CSVESVPRGEAFF.

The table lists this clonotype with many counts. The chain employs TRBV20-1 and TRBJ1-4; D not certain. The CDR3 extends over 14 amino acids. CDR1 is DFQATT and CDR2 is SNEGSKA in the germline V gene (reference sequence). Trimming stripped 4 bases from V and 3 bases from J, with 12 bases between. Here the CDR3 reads CSATPRTPNEKLFF. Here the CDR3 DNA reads TGCAGTGCTACGCCTCGCACACCTAATGAAAAACTGTTTTTT.

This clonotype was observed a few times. The CDR3 spells CASSPAGTLNEQFF. CDR3 DNA: TGCGCCAGCAGCCCCGCCGGGACGCTCAATGAGCAGTTCTTC. The J gene is TRBJ2-1, the V gene TRBV5-1; D may correspond to TRBD1 or TRBD2 (5 bases each). The germline V and J ends were trimmed by 4 bases and 6 bases, with 14 bases remaining between them. The germline V gene encodes CDR1 SGHRS and CDR2 YFSETQ. There are 14 residues in the CDR3.

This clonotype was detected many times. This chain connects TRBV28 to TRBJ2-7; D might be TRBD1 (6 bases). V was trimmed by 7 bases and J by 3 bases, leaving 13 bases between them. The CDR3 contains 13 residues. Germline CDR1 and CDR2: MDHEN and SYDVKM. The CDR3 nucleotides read TGTGCCAGCATCGAAGGGGGAAGCTACGAGCAGTACTTC. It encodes CASIEGGSYEQYF.

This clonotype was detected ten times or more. CDR3 sequence: CSARKGLPPAGSNQPQHF. The CDR3 DNA follows: TGCAGTGCTAGGAAAGGGCTCCCACCAGCGGGTAGCAATCAGCCCCAGCATTTT. The V call is TRBV20-1, the J call TRBJ1-5; D call uncertain. Trimming took 3 bases from V and 0 from J, leaving 21 bases between them. The CDR3 contains 18 residues. CDR1 is DFQATT and CDR2 is SNEGSKA in the germline V gene (reference sequence).

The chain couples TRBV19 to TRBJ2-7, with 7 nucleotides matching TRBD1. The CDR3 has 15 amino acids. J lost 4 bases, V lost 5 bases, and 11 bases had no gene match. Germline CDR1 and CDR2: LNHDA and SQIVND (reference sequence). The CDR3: CASSPPGTDVYEQYF. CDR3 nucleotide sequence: TGTGCCAGTAGTCCGCCCGGGACAGACGTTTACGAGCAGTACTTC.

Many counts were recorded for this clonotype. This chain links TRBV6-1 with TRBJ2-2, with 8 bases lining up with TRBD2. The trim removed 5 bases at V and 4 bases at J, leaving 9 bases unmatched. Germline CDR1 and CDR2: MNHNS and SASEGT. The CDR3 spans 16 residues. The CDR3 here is CASSRTSGRGTGELFF. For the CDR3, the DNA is TGTGCCAGCAGTCGTACTAGCGGCCGCGGCACCGGGGAGCTGTTTTTT.

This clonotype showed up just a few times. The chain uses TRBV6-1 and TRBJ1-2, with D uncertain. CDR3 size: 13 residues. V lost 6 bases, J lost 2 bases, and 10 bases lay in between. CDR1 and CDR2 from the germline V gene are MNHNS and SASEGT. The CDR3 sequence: CASRPGRNYGYTF. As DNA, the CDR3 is TGTGCCAGCAGACCTGGACGGAACTATGGCTACACCTTC.

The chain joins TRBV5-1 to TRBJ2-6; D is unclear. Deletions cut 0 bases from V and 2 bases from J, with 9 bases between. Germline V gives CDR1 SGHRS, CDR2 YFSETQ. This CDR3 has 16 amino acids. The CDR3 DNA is TGCGCCAGCAGCTTGGTGGCAAACACTGGGGCCAACGTCCTGACTTTC. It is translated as CASSLVANTGANVLTF.

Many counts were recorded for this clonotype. The CDR3 nucleotides read TGCAGTGCTAGTGACGAGCAGTACTTC. Encoded protein: CSASDEQYF. The chain links TRBV20-1 to TRBJ2-7; D is uncertain. V was clipped by 3 bases and J by 5 bases, with 2 bases between them. There are 9 residues in the CDR3. The germline V gene has CDR1 DFQATT and CDR2 SNEGSKA (reference sequence).

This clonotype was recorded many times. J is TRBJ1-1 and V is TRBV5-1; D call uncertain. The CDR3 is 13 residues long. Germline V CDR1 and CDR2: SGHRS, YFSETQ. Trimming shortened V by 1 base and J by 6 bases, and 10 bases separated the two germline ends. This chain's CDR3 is CASSLLGSAEAFF. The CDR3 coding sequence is TGCGCCAGCAGCTTGCTAGGGTCGGCTGAAGCTTTCTTT.

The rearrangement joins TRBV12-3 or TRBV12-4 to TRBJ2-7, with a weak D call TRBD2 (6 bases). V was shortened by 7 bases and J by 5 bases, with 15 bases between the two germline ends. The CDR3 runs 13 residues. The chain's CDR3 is CASTLGGDHEQYF. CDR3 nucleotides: TGTGCCAGCACCCTCGGCGGGGACCACGAGCAGTACTTC.

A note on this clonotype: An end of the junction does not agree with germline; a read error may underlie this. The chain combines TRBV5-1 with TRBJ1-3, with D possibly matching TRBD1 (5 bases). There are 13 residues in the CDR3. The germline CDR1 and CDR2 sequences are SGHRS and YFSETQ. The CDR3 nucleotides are TGCGCCAGCAGTCAAGGGGTTGCGAACACCACATATTTT. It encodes CASSQGVANTTYF.

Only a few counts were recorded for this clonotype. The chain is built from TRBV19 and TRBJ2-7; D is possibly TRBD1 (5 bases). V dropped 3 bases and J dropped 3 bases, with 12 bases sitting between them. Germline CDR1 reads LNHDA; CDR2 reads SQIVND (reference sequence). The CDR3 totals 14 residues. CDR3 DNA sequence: TGTGCCAGTAGTATTTGGGGCAGAAACTACGAGCAGTACTTC. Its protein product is CASSIWGRNYEQYF.

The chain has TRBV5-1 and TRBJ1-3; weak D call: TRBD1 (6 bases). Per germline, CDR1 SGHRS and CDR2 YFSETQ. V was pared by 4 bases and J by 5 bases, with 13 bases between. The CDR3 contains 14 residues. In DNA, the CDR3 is TGCGCCAGCAGCCCGGGACACAACCGAAACACCATATATTTT. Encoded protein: CASSPGHNRNTIYF.

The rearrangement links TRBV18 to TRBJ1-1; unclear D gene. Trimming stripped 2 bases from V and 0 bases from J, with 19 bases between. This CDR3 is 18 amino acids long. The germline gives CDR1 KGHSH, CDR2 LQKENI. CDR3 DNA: TGTGCCAGCTCACCAACTAAAGTCGAGCCAAACTTGAACACTGAAGCTTTCTTT. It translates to CASSPTKVEPNLNTEAFF.

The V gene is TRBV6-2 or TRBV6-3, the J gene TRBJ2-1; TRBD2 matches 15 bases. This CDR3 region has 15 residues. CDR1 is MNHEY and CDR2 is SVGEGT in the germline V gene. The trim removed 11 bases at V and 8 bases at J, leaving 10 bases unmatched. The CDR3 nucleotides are TGTGCCCGCGGACTAGCGGGAGGGTCCCGGGATGAGCAGTTCTTC. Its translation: CARGLAGGSRDEQFF.

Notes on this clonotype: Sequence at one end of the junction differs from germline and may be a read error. The CDR3 spells CASSEGGVLF. Written as DNA, the CDR3 is TGTGCCAGCAGTGAAGGAGGGGTCCTTTTT. The chain couples TRBV2 to TRBJ2-3, with D possibly being TRBD1 or TRBD2 (5 bases each). The CDR3 is made up of 10 amino acids. Germline CDR1 reads SNHLY; CDR2 reads FYNNEI.

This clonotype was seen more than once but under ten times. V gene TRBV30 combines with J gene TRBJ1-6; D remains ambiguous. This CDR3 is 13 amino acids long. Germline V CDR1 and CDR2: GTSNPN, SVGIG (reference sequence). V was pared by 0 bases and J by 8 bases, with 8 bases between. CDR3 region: CAWSVNAYSPLHF. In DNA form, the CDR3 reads TGTGCCTGGAGTGTAAATGCCTATTCACCCCTCCACTTT.